The clone carrying this T cell receptor (beta chain) was seen only a few times. Reverse transcription of about 0.45 to 1 ug RNA was performed with random hexamers. TCRdb processed the immunoSEQ multiplex PCR reads anew with MiXCR; each CDR3 protein has one entry. The data contain 150,000 to 200,000 distinct CDR3 sequences, about 95% of them singletons. Sequencing of TCR beta was performed on blood CD8+ T cells and on blood CD4+ T cells. These data come from a study of CD8 T cells in Susac syndrome. Germline values: CDR1 SGDLS, CDR2 YYNGEE. Trimming cost V 4 bases and J 2 bases; bases outside gene matches: 4. The CDR3 consists of 15 residues.

This TCR derives from a human donor in good health. The rearrangement joins TRBV9 to TRBJ2-1, with 9 bases matching TRBD2. Sequences were obtained from CD4+ T cells from PBMCs. The CDR3 coding sequence is TGTGCCAGCAGCTCACTAGCGGGTGCCTACAATGAGCAGTTCTTC. This gives the protein CASSSLAGAYNEQFF.